This T cell receptor beta chain was observed in a study of blood T cells in healthy people across ages (dated by TCRdb to 2014 to 2015). Study-level background: Template switching captured roughly one uniquely barcoded TCR beta cDNA molecule per two T cells in model experiments. To track age-related changes in TCR beta repertoire diversity, the study relied on deep sequencing normalized with unique cDNA molecular identifiers. The donors were divided into four age groups: young (average roughly 15 years), middle-aged (under 40), aged (about 60) and long-lived (approximately 74). To avoid experimental bias, donors of different ages were distributed randomly across sequencing lanes. The study analyzed two additional independent replicas of 1 million unique cDNA reads from the same blood draw for two donors, one aged 18 to 29 and one aged 80 or older.

The count of this clonotype is one. The target of this receptor is not known. No much larger clonotype is one base removed from it; base qualities were not supplied. What the study reported, not specific to this receptor: Donor CMV infection status was unknown, potentially confounding age-related changes in expanded clonotypes. As age increased, observed TCR beta diversity per million T cells dropped in a roughly linear way, and a significant reduction was already evident by age 40. Estimates of total diversity from one million sequenced T cells were regarded as lower bounds and underestimates. Compared with the aged group, the long-lived group had more naive CD4+ T cells, fewer expanded clones and increased TCR diversity, suggesting age selection. Since profiling was done on bulk unsorted PBMCs, naive and antigen-experienced compartments could not be conclusively compared. There was a strong correlation between observed TCR beta diversity and the percentage of naive T cells measured by flow cytometry.

For CDR1 and CDR2, the germline V gene (reference sequence) lists SGHAT and FQDESV. Its CDR3 holds 15 amino acids, cysteine through phenylalanine. Kept here is only the CDR3 DNA, which spans 45 bases and is read in frame from base 1. Receptor libraries were prepared by 5' RACE. This sample was sequenced with an Illumina HiSeq 2500. A second about 7 to 11 cycle PCR used a sample-barcoded 5' primer and a J-beta primer mix. Each TCR beta cDNA molecule received a unique molecular identifier from a template-switch 5' adaptor carrying 12 random nucleotides. Each sample yielded at least 3 million CDR3-containing paired-end reads. All of the RNA was converted into first-strand cDNA using the Mint cDNA synthesis kit, with a TRBC-specific oligonucleotide serving as the primer. Following uracil-DNA glycosylase treatment, all cDNA underwent a first 18-cycle PCR with the universal primers M1SS and BC2_uni_R. Per the authors' processing: For normalization, 1 million high-quality reads, each with a distinct molecular identifier, were randomly selected from each sample. Reads sharing molecular identifiers were discarded rather than binned into consensus sequences. MiTCR, with a Q25 quality threshold and the strictest error-elimination algorithm, was used for CDR3 identification, clonotype clustering and error correction. A nonparametric unseen species model with Euler transformation was used to estimate a lower bound on total TCR beta diversity. The public reads were run again by TCRdb, first through fastp at Q25 and then through MiXCR, and only productive beta chains were kept. A single entry per CDR3 protein holds the most common genes and DNA from its merged rows. What appears here as the V and J calls and clone size reflects TCRdb's work, not the paper's. Counted in this sample were 1.5 million to 2 million distinct CDR3 sequences; around half of them appeared once. The ten largest make up approximately 2.1% of the sample.

Donors were about 36 systemically healthy Caucasian individuals from Russia aged roughly 6 to 90 years. About 9.8 milliliters of peripheral blood were drawn from each donor into EDTA-treated Vacutainer tubes. Ficoll-Paque density-gradient centrifugation was used to isolate PBMCs, with at least 6 million obtained per sample. Total RNA was extracted from PBMCs with Trizol reagent, with at least 6 micrograms obtained per sample. For every donor, flow cytometry on a PBMC aliquot measured the percentage of naive CD45RAhigh/CD27high T cells. The sample comprised blood. This chain is built from TRBV11-1 and TRBJ2-1, with the D call perhaps TRBD1 or TRBD2, each one matching 5 bases. The tail of the sequence fits TRBJ2-7 better, so the J call may be wrong. The source is a middle-aged woman in good health. CDR3 protein: CASSHRDGAYNEQYF. The nucleotides are TGTGCCAGCAGCCACCGGGACGGAGCCTACAATGAGCAGTACTTC.